The rows below give T cell receptor beta chains drawn from one sample of a study of early T cells in non-severe SARS-CoV-2 infection. TCRdb passed the 5' RACE reads through MiXCR, listing each CDR3 protein once. The table includes 74,000 or so distinct CDR3 sequences, around 10% detected once. Sequenced sample: whole blood. Every receptor here comes from an adult who was a healthcare worker with PCR-confirmed SARS-CoV-2 infection or an uninfected control (not recorded which). Each CDR3 is given with its conserved first and last residue.

V gene	J gene	CDR3 protein
TRBV3-1	TRBJ2-7	CASSPDVKQYF
TRBV7-8	TRBJ1-1	CASSPGGRSTEAFF
TRBV7-2	TRBJ2-7	CASSLVPLGEQYF
TRBV6-1	TRBJ1-3	CASSASTSGAGNTIYF
TRBV20-1	TRBJ2-5	CSAGTGGMGETQYF
TRBV10-2	TRBJ2-3	CASSEPASGTDTQYF
TRBV7-3	TRBJ1-1	CASSPGGANTEAFF
TRBV6-2/TRBV6-3	TRBJ1-2	CATWTVNYGYTF
TRBV12-3/TRBV12-4	TRBJ1-2	CASRDSGTGFYGYTF
TRBV19	TRBJ2-1	CASSYSLNNEQFF
TRBV27	TRBJ1-2	CASSLSGVGGYTF
TRBV7-2	TRBJ2-7	CASSYGLASYEQYF
TRBV29-1	TRBJ1-2	CSALAVGPDGYTF
TRBV2	TRBJ2-3	CASSEMGGLVGRDTQYF
TRBV24-1	TRBJ2-3	CATSDLRARCPTDTQYF
TRBV3-1	TRBJ2-6	CASSRLTVRASGGHSGANVLTF
TRBV28	TRBJ2-7	CASRGTADYEQYF
TRBV19	TRBJ1-2	CASGQGPVWGYTF
TRBV29-1	TRBJ2-7	CSVEDMGEQYF
TRBV11-2	TRBJ2-7	CASSLGAGDSYEQYF
TRBV29-1	TRBJ2-5	CSVEETQGGGTQYF
TRBV5-4	TRBJ2-3	CASSFGLAGGSRDTQYF
TRBV30	TRBJ2-7	CACRITGSYEQYF
TRBV3-1	TRBJ1-6	CASSQDRAGGSPLHF
TRBV29-1	TRBJ2-5	CSVGDKETQYF
TRBV5-1	TRBJ1-2	CASSSRTGEGRGYTF
TRBV5-1	TRBJ2-7	CASSLGPGGSYEQYF
TRBV20-1	TRBJ2-7	CSAPKGGLSYEQYF
TRBV4-1	TRBJ2-6	CASSHVFGANVLTF
TRBV7-3	TRBJ2-3	CASSLLAGVSTDTQYF
TRBV11-3	TRBJ2-1	CASSPRTSSANEQFF
TRBV6-1	TRBJ1-2	CASSATQEYLGYTF
TRBV7-9	TRBJ2-7	CASSFGGHEQYF